Below, one T cell receptor beta chain is given with its context. The data stem from a study of blood T cell repertoires in COVID-19. Overall study context: Whether acute or convalescent, the COVID-19 samples came from the United States, Italy and Spain. The cDNA or gDNA used as material had been derived from T cells, B-cell-depleted T cells, or PBMCs.

CDR1 is SGHNT, CDR2 YENEEA, per germline. The CDR3 has 17 amino acids. The V segment lost 6 bases and the J segment 5 bases; nucleotides outside the gene matches: 17. In the study's own analysis: Nucleated cell number was recorded as an estimate derived from reference gene primer amplification. Data came from immunoSEQ multiplex PCR; TCRdb stores just in-frame clones and leaves some out. For V, J and clone size, that table is used; D and trimming come from the DNA. Of roughly 160,000 clones listed, 85% to 90% are singletons. The chain joins TRBV11-3 to TRBJ2-7; 9 nucleotides agree with TRBD2. This clonotype was sampled from a man aged 50-59 years with active or convalescent COVID-19. Material: peripheral blood. CDR3 in amino acids: CASSRSTGGRARNEQYF. For the CDR3, the DNA is TGTGCCAGCAGTCGCTCCACTGGCGGGAGGGCCAGGAACGAGCAGTACTTC.